The subject of this entry is one T cell receptor beta chain. What it binds is not known. Other DNA sequences within the sample encode an identical CDR3. Staining for CD45RO/CCR7/CD25/CD127/CD95/CD27 allowed sorting of CD4+ naive, central memory, regulatory and stem cell-like memory cells. Populations obtained by sorting all exceeded 98% purity. This record belongs to a study of beta chain features in type 1 diabetes. For the study at large: Sorted cells numbering roughly 100,000,000 were examined across all samples. Regarding the study as a whole: In all four CD4+ subsets, TCRB CDR3 length was significantly, moderately reduced in type 1 diabetes. The study found fewer insertions and more deletions at VDJ junctions in type 1 diabetes patients.

Since all of the isolated RNA was reverse transcribed, expressed TCRB transcripts were what got sequenced. Generated by immunoSEQ multiplex PCR, the TCRdb table keeps only in-frame clones and is missing some. This table has about 300,000 clones, roughly 12% appearing once. Sequenced material: naive CD4+ T cells from blood. The receptor's source is a woman aged 18-35 years with type 1 diabetes.

The chain's CDR3 is CASSRAGLQETQYF. DNA for the CDR3: TGTGCCAGCTCACGTGCGGGACTTCAAGAGACCCAGTACTTC. The V and J genes are TRBV18 and TRBJ2-5; maybe TRBD2 (6 bases). This CDR3 is 14 amino acids long. The ends were cut back, 4 bases at V and 2 bases at J, with 11 bases in the middle. Germline V CDR1 and CDR2: KGHSH, LQKENI.